Given below is one TCR beta chain in context. Its antigen is not identified. This sample is part of a study of Graves' ophthalmopathy and Graves' hyperthyroidism. The overall study: Peripheral blood sampling occurred at initial diagnosis, before any treatment.

The sequenced template was RNA, covering the TCR beta CDR3 region. HTBI-primed first-round RT-PCR preceded second-round multiplex PCR. TCRdb re-called the multiplex PCR reads through MiXCR, storing one row per CDR3 protein. The sample has approximately 640,000 distinct CDR3 sequences; about 40% are singletons. The study's findings and limits: Ophthalmopathy versus stable hyperthyroidism: 13-signature model gave less than 90% sensitivity, 81.08% specificity. For predicting ophthalmopathy progression, the model had 70.59% sensitivity and roughly 77% specificity.

Other autoimmune diseases, uncontrolled infections, pregnancy or lactation ruled patients out of participation. Trimming cost V 4 bases and J 2 bases, with 15 bases left between them. Germline V gene lookup returns CDR1 DFQATT and CDR2 SNEGSKA (reference sequence). The CDR3 length is 14 residues. V is TRBV20-1 and J is TRBJ2-7; D is unclear. The TCR sequence derives from an adult man with Graves' ophthalmopathy. The material sequenced was peripheral blood. CDR3 amino acids: CSATPLSGTYEQYF. Here the CDR3 DNA reads TGCAGTGCTACCCCCCTGAGTGGGACCTACGAGCAGTACTTC.